This T cell receptor (beta chain) stems from a study of T cell changes during pregnancy in multiple sclerosis. Profiled with immunoSEQ multiplex PCR; TCRdb holds only in-frame clones, not every one. The sample yields around 24,000 clones, about nine tenths seen once. This sequence was found in a female donor in good health, enrolled as a control in a pregnancy study. The material sequenced was CD8+ T cells from peripheral blood mononuclear cells, taken in the first trimester of pregnancy.

The CDR3 here is CASSERDRGPGELFF. The CDR3 DNA is TGTGCCAGCAGCGAAAGGGACAGGGGGCCCGGGGAGCTGTTTTTT. The V and J genes are TRBV9 and TRBJ2-2, with 12 bases that match TRBD1. V shed 3 bases and J 6 bases; nucleotides not matched to a gene: 3. Germline assignment: CDR1 SGDLS and CDR2 YYNGEE. CDR3 size: 15 residues.